What follows are 23 T cell receptor beta chains derived from one specimen sequenced in a study of regulatory T cells in long-lasting Graves disease. Time point of the sample: newly diagnosed GD, antithyroid drugs for less than 3 months. RNA from PBMCs was the source of the TCR library. Arm-PCR of CDR3 regions and iRepertoire HTBI primers were used to build TCR beta libraries. Each CDR3 protein is one row after TCRdb ran MiXCR on the multiplex PCR reads. The sample has roughly 420,000 distinct CDR3 sequences, roughly 15% seen once. This sample also appeared in a second study, on T cells in Graves' hyperthyroidism and ophthalmopathy.

The sequences come from peripheral blood mononuclear cells (PBMCs), collected at new diagnosis, from a patient treated with antithyroid drugs. The receptors come from a woman under 30 with Graves disease.

This clonotype was recorded at least ten times. This chain connects TRBV12-3 or TRBV12-4 to TRBJ2-5; a weak D match, TRBD1 (6 bases). This CDR3 contains 14 residues. V was pared by 7 bases and J by 1 base, with 13 bases between. CDR3 residues: CASMGAAIQETQYF. The CDR3 nucleotides read TGTGCCAGCATGGGGGCGGCTATCCAAGAGACCCAGTACTTC.

This clonotype was observed many times. Here the CDR3 reads CASKDGSYSYNEQFF. The CDR3 DNA follows: TGTGCCAGCAAAGATGGTAGCTACTCCTACAATGAGCAGTTCTTC. The chain has TRBV28 and TRBJ2-1; the D is unclear. The CDR3 is made up of 15 amino acids. Trimming left V 7 bases short and J 0 bases short, with 13 bases between. Germline V gene lookup returns CDR1 MDHEN and CDR2 SYDVKM.

This clonotype was detected ten times or more. V is TRBV11-1 and J is TRBJ2-1; D may correspond to TRBD1 or TRBD2 (5 bases each). Germline-derived CDR1 and CDR2 are SGHAT and FQDESV (reference sequence). V lost 6 bases and J 8 bases, leaving 11 bases between the germline ends. The CDR3 extends over 12 amino acids. Here the CDR3 DNA reads TGTGCCAGCAGTTTCCAGGGACATGAGCAGTTCTTC. Translating gives CASSFQGHEQFF.

This clonotype was counted only a few times. The V gene is TRBV29-1, the J gene TRBJ1-2; D possibly corresponds to TRBD1 (6 bases). The CDR3 runs 12 residues. The V gene's germline CDR1 is SQVTM and CDR2 ANQGSEA. CDR3 sequence reads: CTASGGGHGYTF. CDR3 DNA sequence: TGCACCGCTTCAGGCGGGGGACACGGCTACACCTTC.

This clonotype was counted ten times or more. The chain is built from TRBV5-4 and TRBJ2-1; 8 bases align to TRBD2. The V segment lost 4 bases and the J segment 2 bases; nucleotides outside the gene matches: 5. CDR1 is SGHNT, CDR2 YYREEE, per germline (reference sequence). CDR3 length: 15 amino acids. The CDR3 sequence is CASSPGGATYNEQFF. The CDR3 DNA is TGTGCCAGCAGCCCGGGGGGGGCGACCTACAATGAGCAGTTCTTC.

In its sample, this clonotype was seen once. At one end, the junction sequence differs from germline, possibly due to a read error. The chain recombines TRBV24-1 with TRBJ2-1, with 7 bases matching TRBD1. In germline, CDR1 is KGHDR, CDR2 SFDVKD. CDR3 size: 14 residues. In DNA, the CDR3 is TGTGCCACCAGTGATACCCGAGGGGGCAACCACTTCAGCTTC. Its protein is CATSDTRGGNHFSF.

The chain uses TRBV6-1 and TRBJ1-1; no reliable D call. Germline-derived CDR1 and CDR2 are MNHNS and SASEGT. The CDR3 is 16 residues long. Deletions cut 5 bases from V and 3 bases from J, with 19 bases between. The CDR3 sequence is CASSPESPLRDTEAFF. The CDR3 DNA reads as TGTGCCAGCAGTCCCGAGAGTCCCCTTCGGGACACTGAAGCTTTCTTT.

This clonotype was detected only a few times. This sequence joins TRBV12-3 or TRBV12-4 and TRBJ2-1, with 9 nucleotides matching TRBD2. CDR3 size: 12 residues. V lost 6 bases and J lost 9; bases outside the gene matches: 3. For the CDR3, the DNA is TGTGCCAGCAGCATAGCGGGAGTTGAGCAGTTCTTC. This sequence encodes CASSIAGVEQFF.

This chain uses TRBV6-1 with TRBJ2-5; the D is unclear. Trimming cost V 2 bases and J 4 bases, with 14 bases left between them. CDR3 length equals 15 residues. Germline lookup yields CDR1 MNHNS and CDR2 SASEGT. CDR3 amino acids: CASSETRRPRETQYF. The CDR3 DNA follows: TGTGCCAGCAGTGAAACGAGGCGTCCACGAGAGACCCAGTACTTC.

This clonotype was found a few times. The chain is built from TRBV6-1 and TRBJ2-1; D unresolved. Germline CDR1 reads MNHNS; CDR2 reads SASEGT. CDR3 size: 11 residues. Deletions cut 7 bases from V and 10 bases from J, with 11 bases between. CDR3 bases: TGTGCCAGCACCGATAGTCACGAGCAGTTCTTC. This translates into CASTDSHEQFF.

This clonotype was found many times. This sequence joins TRBV7-6 and TRBJ2-3; 14 bases match TRBD2. J lost 5 bases, V lost 5 bases, and 9 bases had no gene match. Germline-derived CDR1 and CDR2 are SGHVS and FNYEAQ. CDR3 size: 17 residues. CDR3 in amino acids: CASSEGLAGAGGDTQYF. The CDR3 coding sequence is TGTGCCAGCAGCGAGGGACTAGCGGGAGCAGGGGGAGATACGCAGTATTTT.

This rearrangement joins TRBV5-1 to TRBJ2-1; 8 bases are shared with TRBD1. Germline loops: CDR1 SGHRS, CDR2 YFSETQ. V dropped 4 bases and J dropped 8; count of bases not matched to a gene: 11. The CDR3 sequence is 15 residues long. The CDR3 reads CASSITTGDLDEQFF. In DNA, the CDR3 is TGCGCCAGCAGCATTACGACAGGGGATTTGGATGAGCAGTTCTTC.

This clonotype was counted many times. This rearrangement joins TRBV6-5 to TRBJ2-6, with no clear D. The CDR3 is made up of 14 amino acids. CDR1 MNHEY and CDR2 SVGAGI come from the germline V gene. The V end lost 2 bases, the J end lost 3 bases, and 5 bases lay between the germline ends. The CDR3 loop is CASSYAYGANVLTF. In DNA, the CDR3 is TGTGCCAGCAGTTACGCGTATGGGGCCAACGTCCTGACTTTC.

The table lists this clonotype with many counts. The J gene is TRBJ2-7, the V gene TRBV6-5, with D possibly matching TRBD2 (7 bases). This CDR3 contains 14 residues. The V and J ends lost 1 base and 7 bases respectively, with 14 bases between them. Germline-derived CDR1 and CDR2 are MNHEY and SVGAGI. For the CDR3, the DNA is TGTGCCAGCAGTTACTATCCAGGGAGGGGGGAGCAGTACTTC. Amino acid sequence: CASSYYPGRGEQYF.

About this clonotype: Just one base apart from a much larger clone, this may be a read error. This chain uses TRBV18 with TRBJ2-5; D call uncertain. There are 15 residues in the CDR3. The germline V gene has CDR1 KGHSH and CDR2 LQKENI. CDR3 sequence reads: CASSLGSTPLRDQDF. The CDR3 DNA follows: TGTGCCAGCTCACTGGGTAGCACCCCCCTACGTGACCAGGACTTC.

The V gene is TRBV25-1, the J gene TRBJ2-2; the D is unclear. The CDR3 sequence is 15 residues long. Germline lookup yields CDR1 MGHDK and CDR2 SYGVNS. The germline V and J ends were trimmed by 4 bases and 7 bases, with 16 bases remaining between them. The DNA of the CDR3 is TGTGCCAGCAGTGTTGAAGGGTTCGGCATCGGGGAGCTGTTTTTT. This encodes CASSVEGFGIGELFF. The variable domain in full, completed from reference TRBV25-1 and TRBJ2-2, reads EADIYQTPRYLVIGTGKKITLECSQTMGHDKMYWYQQDPGMELHLIHYSYGVNSTEKGDLSSESTVSRIRTEHFPLTLESARPSHTSQYLCASSVEGFGIGELFFGEGSRLTVL.

This clonotype was observed many times. This chain joins TRBV20-1 and TRBJ2-1; the match to TRBD2 covers 12 bases. V shed 5 bases and J 2 bases; nucleotides not matched to a gene: 10. There are 17 residues in the CDR3. Germline V gene sequence: CDR1 DFQATT, CDR2 SNEGSKA (reference sequence). The CDR3 here is CSARLGTSGQTYNEQFF. CDR3 coding DNA: TGCAGTGCTCGCCTTGGGACTAGCGGGCAGACCTACAATGAGCAGTTCTTC.

The chain employs TRBV19 and TRBJ2-7, with 7 bases that match TRBD2. Per the germline V gene, CDR1 is LNHDA and CDR2 is SQIVND (reference sequence). This CDR3 has 14 amino acids. Unmatched junction bases numbered 14, after V lost 5 bases and J lost 10 bases. CDR3 region: CASSGASGANTQYF. CDR3 nucleotides: TGTGCCAGTAGTGGGGCTAGCGGAGCAAATACACAGTACTTC.

This clonotype was recorded many times. The chain combines TRBV7-2 with TRBJ2-7; 8 nucleotides agree with TRBD2. Germline lookup yields CDR1 SGHTA and CDR2 FQGNSA. The junction had 8 bases not matched to a gene; V was cut back by 5 bases and J by 2 bases. The CDR3 length is 15 residues. The CDR3 region has the DNA TGTGCCAGCAGCCCCGGGAGGGCCTCCGCCTACGAGCAGTACTTC. Its protein product is CASSPGRASAYEQYF. Full variable domain (remainder filled in from reference TRBV7-2 and TRBJ2-7): GAGVSQSPSNKVTEKGKDVELRCDPISGHTALYWYRQSLGQGLEFLIYFQGNSAPDKSGLPSDRFSAERTGGSVSTLTIQRTQQEDSAVYLCASSPGRASAYEQYFGPGTRLTVT.

This clonotype was seen a handful of times. The chain joins TRBV29-1 to TRBJ2-1; tentatively, D is TRBD1 (6 bases). V was shortened by 4 bases and J by 10 bases, with 14 bases between the two germline ends. CDR1 is SQVTM and CDR2 is ANQGSEA in the germline V gene. CDR3 length: 12 residues. Here the CDR3 reads CSVGQGSGEQFF. In nucleotides, the CDR3 is TGCAGCGTTGGTCAGGGGTCAGGAGAGCAGTTCTTC.

This clonotype appeared a few times. This chain uses TRBV9 with TRBJ2-7; D gene ambiguous. This CDR3 has 15 residues. Germline V gene lookup returns CDR1 SGDLS and CDR2 YYNGEE. Trimming removed 0 bases at V and 6 bases at J, with 16 bases between. The CDR3 region has the DNA TGTGCCAGCAGCGTAGGGGGATTAGAAGGTGGCGAGCAGTACTTC. Translated, it gives CASSVGGLEGGEQYF.

Only a few counts were recorded for this clonotype. CDR3 amino acids: CASSPRVRSQETQYF. The CDR3, as DNA: TGTGCCAGCAGCCCCCGGGTTCGGTCGCAAGAGACCCAGTACTTC. This chain joins TRBV5-4 and TRBJ2-5; D is unresolved. V dropped 4 bases and J dropped 2 bases, with 15 bases sitting between them. The CDR3 has 15 amino acids. Germline assignment: CDR1 SGHNT and CDR2 YYREEE (reference sequence).

This clonotype was observed many times. The chain has TRBV28 and TRBJ2-1, with D maybe TRBD1 (6 bases). The CDR3 length is 15 residues. V lost 5 bases to trimming and J lost 0 bases, with 11 bases between them. Germline V gives CDR1 MDHEN, CDR2 SYDVKM. DNA of the CDR3: TGTGCCAGCAGTCTGGGACAAGCCTCCTACAATGAGCAGTTCTTC. Translated: CASSLGQASYNEQFF.